The 31 T cell receptor beta chains below come from one sample, sequenced in a study of radiotherapy plus CTLA-4 blockade in lung cancer. Here immunoSEQ multiplex PCR was the method, and the copy in TCRdb shows in-frame clones only, minus some. The sample yields tens of thousands of clones, roughly 77% seen once. This material consisted of peripheral blood, taken from a patient treated with radiotherapy plus ipilimumab. All receptors come from a human donor with non-small cell lung cancer who had a complete response to radiotherapy plus ipilimumab.

V gene TRBV9 combines with J gene TRBJ2-6; a weak D match, TRBD1 (6 bases). There are 18 residues in the CDR3. Between the trimmed V and J ends, which lost 1 base and 0 bases, there was a span of 14 bases. The germline CDR1 and CDR2 sequences are SGDLS and YYNGEE. This CDR3 reads CASSVLPKGHSGANVLTF. CDR3 DNA sequence: TGTGCCAGCAGCGTACTCCCGAAGGGACACTCTGGGGCCAACGTCCTGACTTTC.

This chain links TRBV5-6 with TRBJ2-7; weak D call: TRBD1 (5 bases). The CDR3 has 15 residues. The germline V and J ends were trimmed by 0 bases and 5 bases, with 15 bases remaining between them. CDR1 and CDR2 from the germline V gene are SGHDT and YYEEEE. CDR3 nucleotide sequence: TGTGCCAGCAGCTTGGCCGGCAGGGTACTCAACGAGCAGTACTTC. Protein: CASSLAGRVLNEQYF.

J is TRBJ2-3 and V is TRBV6-5, with 10 bases fitting TRBD2. The junction had 5 bases not matched to a gene; V was cut back by 5 bases and J by 6 bases. The CDR3 length is 14 residues. The germline V gene encodes CDR1 MNHEY and CDR2 SVGAGI. The CDR3 reads CASSLAGAGDTQYF. CDR3 DNA sequence: TGTGCCAGCAGTCTAGCGGGGGCGGGGGATACGCAGTATTTT.

This clone was seen more than once but under ten times. This rearrangement joins TRBV5-4 to TRBJ2-7, with 10 bases that match TRBD1. Germline assignment: CDR1 SGHNT and CDR2 YYREEE (reference sequence). V was clipped by 4 bases and J by 4 bases; unmatched bases: 8. The CDR3 has 15 amino acids. This chain's CDR3 is CASSRGTGVGYEQYF. CDR3 coding DNA: TGTGCCAGCAGCAGGGGGACAGGGGTGGGGTACGAGCAGTACTTC.

This clone was detected only once. CDR3 region: CASSLTGTGTYEQYV. The CDR3 DNA follows: TGTGCCAGCTCCCTTACCGGGACAGGGACCTACGAGCAGTACGTC. V usage is TRBV18 and J usage is TRBJ2-7, with 9 bases lining up with TRBD1. Germline-derived CDR1 and CDR2 are KGHSH and LQKENI. This CDR3 spans 15 amino acids. V lost 6 bases to trimming and J lost 2 bases; unmatched junction nucleotides: 8.

The chain combines TRBV7-8 with TRBJ1-3; D remains ambiguous. V was pared by 5 bases and J by 3 bases, with 11 bases between. In germline, CDR1 is SGHVS, CDR2 FQNEAQ. The CDR3 totals 14 residues. The CDR3 DNA reads as TGTGCCAGCAGCCCGCAGGATTATGGAAACACCATATATTTT. It codes for CASSPQDYGNTIYF.

The CDR3 spells CASSVKGRETQYF. CDR3 DNA sequence: TGTGCCAGCAGCGTTAAGGGGCGGGAGACCCAGTACTTC. The chain carries TRBV7-9 and TRBJ2-5, with D possibly TRBD1 on 5 matching bases. The length of the CDR3 is 13 residues. Per the germline V gene, CDR1 is SEHNR and CDR2 is FQNEAQ (reference sequence). V was clipped by 5 bases and J by 5 bases, with 12 bases between them.

This sequence joins TRBV29-1 and TRBJ2-3, with TRBD1 matching 9 bases. V lost 4 bases, J lost 4 bases, and 9 bases stayed unmatched. Germline CDR1 SQVTM, CDR2 ANQGSEA. This CDR3 region has 15 residues. CDR3 DNA sequence: TGCAGCGTTGCCCCGACAGGGGGGGGTGCAGATACGCAGTATTTT. Its translation is CSVAPTGGGADTQYF.

This sequence joins TRBV5-1 and TRBJ2-3, with 7 bases identical to TRBD2. V was pared by 0 bases and J by 5 bases, with 3 bases of the junction left unmatched. This CDR3 has 14 residues. The germline CDR1 and CDR2 sequences are SGHRS and YFSETQ. The CDR3 coding sequence is TGCGCCAGCAGCTTGGCAGGGAGGGGAGATACGCAGTATTTT. Its protein product is CASSLAGRGDTQYF.

V gene TRBV25-1 combines with J gene TRBJ2-7, with 8 positions matching TRBD1. CDR3 length: 15 amino acids. Germline V gene lookup returns CDR1 MGHDK and CDR2 SYGVNS. Trimming at V came to 3 bases and at J to 1 base, leaving 5 bases not matched to a gene. CDR3 region: CASSDPGQGSYEQYF. The DNA for the CDR3 is TGTGCCAGCAGTGACCCTGGACAGGGATCCTACGAGCAGTACTTC.

V gene TRBV29-1 combines with J gene TRBJ2-3, with TRBD2 as a possible D gene (6 bases). V lost 7 bases to trimming and J lost 0 bases, with 20 bases between them. This CDR3 spans 16 amino acids. Germline V CDR1 and CDR2: SQVTM, ANQGSEA. CDR3 DNA: TGCAGCGCTGGAACCGGGACTGTGCCTAGCACAGATACGCAGTATTTT. Translating gives CSAGTGTVPSTDTQYF.

The chain uses TRBV2 and TRBJ1-5; D unclear. The V end lost 7 bases, the J end lost 1 base, and 8 bases lay between the germline ends. Germline V gene data show CDR1 as SNHLY and CDR2 as FYNNEI. The CDR3 spans 13 residues. The CDR3 DNA reads TGTGCCAGCAAAGGAGAGAGCAATCAGCCCCAGCATTTT. Translation gives CASKGESNQPQHF.

The J gene is TRBJ2-7, the V gene TRBV29-1; the D is unclear. With 3 bases removed from V and 4 bases from J, the gap between germline ends came to 7 bases. The CDR3 has 11 amino acids. Germline CDR1 reads SQVTM; CDR2 reads ANQGSEA. The CDR3 DNA is TGCAGCGTTGAGTCCAGGTACGAGCAGTACTTC. Its protein product is CSVESRYEQYF.

The sample holds a few counts of this clone. The V gene is TRBV19, the J gene TRBJ2-3; TRBD2 might be the D (5 bases). The V gene's germline CDR1 is LNHDA and CDR2 SQIVND (reference sequence). The CDR3 spans 10 residues. V was pared by 11 bases and J by 6 bases, with 9 bases between. CDR3 DNA sequence: TGTGCCGCCGGCGGGGATACGCAGTATTTT. It codes for CAAGGDTQYF.

The chain carries TRBV5-1 and TRBJ1-1; D uncertain. The CDR3 runs to 13 residues. The ends were cut back, 7 bases at V and 3 bases at J, with 13 bases in the middle. CDR1 and CDR2 (germline): SGHRS, YFSETQ. CDR3 nucleotide sequence: TGCGCCAGCTCTCCGAGGGAGTACACTGAAGCTTTCTTT. Amino acid sequence: CASSPREYTEAFF.

This clone was seen only a few times. V usage is TRBV7-9 and J usage is TRBJ2-5, with D perhaps TRBD1 (5 bases). This CDR3 comprises 14 residues. The germline CDR1 and CDR2 sequences are SEHNR and FQNEAQ (reference sequence). V was cut by 2 bases and J by 5 bases, with 12 bases left in between. CDR3 region: CASSLLGRDETQYF. CDR3 in DNA: TGTGCCAGCAGCTTATTAGGCAGGGATGAGACCCAGTACTTC.

This chain joins TRBV18 and TRBJ2-3; maybe TRBD2 (5 bases). There are 12 residues in the CDR3. Per the germline V gene, CDR1 is KGHSH and CDR2 is LQKENI. Trimming shortened V by 4 bases and J by 5 bases, and 7 bases separated the two germline ends. CDR3 coding DNA: TGTGCCAGCTCACGGGGAGAAGATACGCAGTATTTT. Translating it yields CASSRGEDTQYF.

This clone has more than one count but fewer than ten. V and J are TRBV30 and TRBJ2-1, with 8 bases lining up with TRBD1. The CDR3 covers 15 residues. With 3 bases clipped from V and 0 bases from J, the junction kept 4 bases outside the gene matches. Germline CDR1 GTSNPN, CDR2 SVGIG (reference sequence). CDR3 nucleotides: TGTGCCTGGAGCACAGGGGGAAGCTCCTACAATGAGCAGTTCTTC. Protein product: CAWSTGGSSYNEQFF.

The chain combines TRBV9 with TRBJ2-3; possibly TRBD2 for D (5 bases). The CDR3 has 15 residues. Deletions cut 2 bases from V and 4 bases from J, with 14 bases between. Germline loops: CDR1 SGDLS, CDR2 YYNGEE. CDR3 sequence reads: CASSVSAVGSDTQYF. The CDR3 coding sequence is TGTGCCAGCAGCGTCTCAGCGGTGGGATCAGATACGCAGTATTTT. The full variable domain, its missing parts supplied by reference TRBV9 and TRBJ2-3, is DSGVTQTPKHLITATGQRVTLRCSPRSGDLSVYWYQQSLDQGLQFLIQYYNGEERAKGNILERFSAQQFPDLHSELNLSSLELGDSALYFCASSVSAVGSDTQYFGPGTRLTVL.

As regards this clone: The sample holds other DNA sequences that translate to the same CDR3. The CDR3 DNA reads as TGTGCCAGCAGTGCTTTAGCGGGGGGCAATTCCTACGAGCAGTACTTC. Protein sequence: CASSALAGGNSYEQYF. The genes are TRBV6-1 and TRBJ2-7, with 10 bases lining up with TRBD2. The CDR3 sequence is 16 residues long. J gave up 1 base and V 4 bases, and 7 bases lay outside the gene matches. The germline CDR1 and CDR2 sequences are MNHNS and SASEGT.

The V gene is TRBV11-2, the J gene TRBJ1-5, with 8 bases that match TRBD1. This CDR3 has 14 residues. The junction had 2 bases not matched to a gene; V was cut back by 5 bases and J by 2 bases. Germline assignment: CDR1 SGHAT and CDR2 FQNNGV. The CDR3, as DNA: TGTGCCAGCAGCCCGACAGGGGGCAATCAGCCCCAGCATTTT. Protein product: CASSPTGGNQPQHF.

The gene calls are TRBV7-9 and TRBJ2-3; no clear D. The CDR3 totals 12 residues. CDR1 and CDR2 (germline): SEHNR, FQNEAQ (reference sequence). Deletions cut 3 bases from V and 7 bases from J, with 8 bases between. CDR3 sequence reads: CASSFRSYTQYF. The DNA of the CDR3 is TGTGCCAGCAGCTTCCGTAGTTATACGCAGTATTTT.

The chain combines TRBV2 with TRBJ2-2, with TRBD1 matching 8 bases. J was trimmed by 5 bases and V by 4 bases; bases with no gene match: 12. CDR1 and CDR2 from the germline V gene are SNHLY and FYNNEI. CDR3 length: 17 amino acids. The CDR3 DNA reads as TGTGCCAGCAGTGGTTGGACAGGGACATTAAGGACCGGGGAGCTGTTTTTT. Translated: CASSGWTGTLRTGELFF.

The V and J genes are TRBV4-1 and TRBJ1-1, with D possibly TRBD1 on 5 matching bases. CDR1 is MGHRA and CDR2 is YSYEKL in the germline V gene. V gave up 4 bases and J gave up 4 bases, with 16 bases separating them. The CDR3 extends over 15 amino acids. CDR3 nucleotides: TGCGCCAGCAGCCCTGACAGTCATAGGAGCACTGAAGCTTTCTTT. Translated: CASSPDSHRSTEAFF.

The rearrangement joins TRBV4-3 to TRBJ2-1, with 9 bases aligning to TRBD2. Germline lookup yields CDR1 LGHNA and CDR2 YSLEER. The CDR3 runs 18 residues. The trim removed 0 bases at V and 7 bases at J, leaving 13 bases unmatched. The CDR3 loop is CASSQDPYRSGSRNEQFF. Here the CDR3 DNA reads TGCGCCAGCAGCCAAGATCCCTATCGTAGCGGGAGTAGGAATGAGCAGTTCTTC.

This chain links TRBV30 with TRBJ2-7, with unresolved D. Trimming took 8 bases from V and 3 from J, leaving 14 bases between them. Germline values: CDR1 GTSNPN, CDR2 SVGIG (reference sequence). The CDR3 length is 12 residues. CDR3 DNA: TGTGCCCGAACCTCCCAGCACTACGAGCAGTACGTC. Its protein is CARTSQHYEQYV.

The chain recombines TRBV6-1 with TRBJ1-1; tentative D call: TRBD1 (5 bases). The CDR3 is 13 residues long. Germline V gene data show CDR1 as MNHNS and CDR2 as SASEGT. The CDR3: CATREPGDTEAFF. DNA of the CDR3: TGTGCAACCAGGGAACCGGGGGACACTGAAGCTTTCTTT.

The chain has TRBV4-1 and TRBJ1-1, with 9 bases matching TRBD1. The CDR3 extends over 18 amino acids. Germline CDR1 MGHRA, CDR2 YSYEKL. J lost 4 bases, V lost 3 bases, and 15 bases had no gene match. The CDR3 is CASSQLPGQGVLGTEAFF. In DNA, the CDR3 is TGCGCCAGCAGCCAGCTACCGGGACAGGGTGTGTTGGGCACTGAAGCTTTCTTT.

This clone was counted only a few times. The rearrangement links TRBV18 to TRBJ2-2; 8 bases fit TRBD1. Germline V gene data show CDR1 as KGHSH and CDR2 as LQKENI. This CDR3 is 14 amino acids long. V gave up 6 bases and J gave up 1 base; unmatched junction bases: 1. The CDR3 protein is CASSGTGNTGELFF. CDR3 in DNA: TGTGCCAGCTCCGGGACAGGGAACACCGGGGAGCTGTTTTTT.

J is TRBJ1-2 and V is TRBV30, with 9 positions matching TRBD1. With V trimmed by 0 bases and J by 14 bases, 1 base remained unmatched. The CDR3 runs 10 residues. Germline V gene data show CDR1 as GTSNPN and CDR2 as SVGIG (reference sequence). CDR3 nucleotides: TGTGCCTGGAGTGTCGACAGGGGGACCTTC. Translating gives CAWSVDRGTF.

The chain recombines TRBV6-5 with TRBJ2-1, with 8 bases that match TRBD2. Germline CDR1 and CDR2: MNHEY and SVGAGI. J lost 7 bases, V lost 6 bases, and 11 bases had no gene match. The CDR3 is 15 residues long. CDR3 loop: CASRESGRAGNEQFF. CDR3 bases: TGTGCCAGCAGAGAAAGCGGGAGAGCGGGGAATGAGCAGTTCTTC.